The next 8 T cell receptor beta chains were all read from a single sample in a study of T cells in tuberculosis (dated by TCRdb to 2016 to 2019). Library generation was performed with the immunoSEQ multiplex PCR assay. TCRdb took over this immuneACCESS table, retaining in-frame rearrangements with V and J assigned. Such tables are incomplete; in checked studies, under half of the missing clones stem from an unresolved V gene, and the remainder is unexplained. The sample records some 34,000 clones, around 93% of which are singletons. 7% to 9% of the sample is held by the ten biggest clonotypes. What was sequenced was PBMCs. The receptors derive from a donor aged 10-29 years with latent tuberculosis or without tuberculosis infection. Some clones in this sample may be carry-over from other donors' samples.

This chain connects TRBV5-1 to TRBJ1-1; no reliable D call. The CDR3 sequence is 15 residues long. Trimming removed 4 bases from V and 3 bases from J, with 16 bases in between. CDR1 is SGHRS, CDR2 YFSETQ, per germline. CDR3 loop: CASSLLPERDTEAFF. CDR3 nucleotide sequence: TGCGCCAGCAGCCTCCTTCCGGAGCGGGACACTGAAGCTTTCTTT.

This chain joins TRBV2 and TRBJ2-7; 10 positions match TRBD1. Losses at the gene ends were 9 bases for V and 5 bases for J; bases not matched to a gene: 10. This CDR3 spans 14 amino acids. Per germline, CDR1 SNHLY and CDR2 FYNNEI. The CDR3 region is CASNPGQGFHEQYF. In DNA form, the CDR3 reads TGTGCCAGTAATCCGGGACAGGGGTTCCACGAGCAGTACTTC. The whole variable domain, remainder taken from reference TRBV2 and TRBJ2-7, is EPEVTQTPSHQVTQMGQEVILRCVPISNHLYFYWYRQILGQKVEFLVSFYNNEISEKSEIFDDQFSVERPDGSNFTLKIRSTKLEDSAMYFCASNPGQGFHEQYFGPGTRLTVT.

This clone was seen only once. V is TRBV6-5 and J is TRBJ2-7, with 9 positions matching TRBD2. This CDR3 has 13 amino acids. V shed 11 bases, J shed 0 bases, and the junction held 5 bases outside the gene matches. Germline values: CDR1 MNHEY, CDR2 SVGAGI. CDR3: CAAGGGSSYEQYF. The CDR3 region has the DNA TGTGCCGCGGGGGGGGGCAGCTCCTACGAGCAGTACTTC.

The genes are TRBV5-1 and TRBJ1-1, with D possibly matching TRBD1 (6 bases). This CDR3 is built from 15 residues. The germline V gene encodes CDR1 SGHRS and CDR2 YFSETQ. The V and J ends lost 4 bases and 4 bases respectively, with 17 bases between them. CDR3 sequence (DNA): TGCGCCAGCAGCCTAAACACAGGGTTTGGCACTGAAGCTTTCTTT. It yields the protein CASSLNTGFGTEAFF.

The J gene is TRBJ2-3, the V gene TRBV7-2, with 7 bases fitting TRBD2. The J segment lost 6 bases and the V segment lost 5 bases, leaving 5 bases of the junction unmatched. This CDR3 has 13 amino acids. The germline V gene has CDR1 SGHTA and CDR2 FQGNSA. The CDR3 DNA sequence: TGTGCCAGCAGCCCCGAGACTAGCGATACGCAGTATTTT. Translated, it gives CASSPETSDTQYF.

In DNA, the CDR3 is TGTGCCAGCAGTTCTCGTCCTGGGCAGTCAAGGCTGTTTTTT. Its translation is CASSSRPGQSRLFF. The chain combines TRBV6-5 with TRBJ1-4; D gene ambiguous. V lost 4 bases and J lost 14, with 20 bases in between. The CDR3 is 14 amino acids. Germline V gene sequence: CDR1 MNHEY, CDR2 SVGAGI.

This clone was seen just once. The CDR3 bases are TGCGCCAGCAGCCGGCCGGGAGAAAAACTGTTTTTT. It encodes CASSRPGEKLFF. This chain connects TRBV4-1 to TRBJ1-4, with D uncertain. Trimming cost V 4 bases and J 8 bases, with 8 bases left between them. Germline V gene data show CDR1 as MGHRA and CDR2 as YSYEKL. The CDR3 sequence is 12 residues long.

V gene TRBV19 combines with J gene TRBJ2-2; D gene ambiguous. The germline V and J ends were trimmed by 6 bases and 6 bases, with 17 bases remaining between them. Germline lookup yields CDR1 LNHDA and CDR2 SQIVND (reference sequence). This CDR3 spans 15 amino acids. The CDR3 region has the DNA TGTGCCAGTAGCCCGGCCGGCGGCGTAGCCGGGGAGCTGTTTTTT. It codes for CASSPAGGVAGELFF.